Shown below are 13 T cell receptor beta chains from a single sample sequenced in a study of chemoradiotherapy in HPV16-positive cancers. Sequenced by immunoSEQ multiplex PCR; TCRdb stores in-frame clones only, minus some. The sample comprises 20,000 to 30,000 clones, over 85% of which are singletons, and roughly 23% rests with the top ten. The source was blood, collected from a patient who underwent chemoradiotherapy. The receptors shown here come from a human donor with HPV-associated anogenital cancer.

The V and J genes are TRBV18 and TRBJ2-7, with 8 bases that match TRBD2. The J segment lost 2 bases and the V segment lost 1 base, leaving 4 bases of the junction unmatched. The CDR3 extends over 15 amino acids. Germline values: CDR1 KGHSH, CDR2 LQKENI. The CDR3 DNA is TGTGCCAGCTCACCACAACTAGCGGCAACCTACGAGCAGTACTTC. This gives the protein CASSPQLAATYEQYF.

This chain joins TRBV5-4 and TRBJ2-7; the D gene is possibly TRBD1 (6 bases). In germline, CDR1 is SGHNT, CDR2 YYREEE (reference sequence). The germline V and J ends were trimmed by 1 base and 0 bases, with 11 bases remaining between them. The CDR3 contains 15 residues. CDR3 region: CASSLTGFSSYEQYF. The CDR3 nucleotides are TGTGCCAGCAGCTTGACAGGGTTTAGCTCCTACGAGCAGTACTTC.

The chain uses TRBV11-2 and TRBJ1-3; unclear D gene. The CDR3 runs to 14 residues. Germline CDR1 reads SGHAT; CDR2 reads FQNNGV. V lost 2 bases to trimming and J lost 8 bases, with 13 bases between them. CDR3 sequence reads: CASSLSPDGHTIYF. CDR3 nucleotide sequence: TGTGCCAGCAGCTTATCCCCCGACGGGCACACCATATATTTT.

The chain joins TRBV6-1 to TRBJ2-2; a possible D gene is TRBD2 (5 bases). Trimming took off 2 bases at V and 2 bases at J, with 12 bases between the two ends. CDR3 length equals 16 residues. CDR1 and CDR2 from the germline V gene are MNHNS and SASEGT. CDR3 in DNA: TGTGCCAGCAGTGAATTTCGGGGTGCAAACACCGGGGAGCTGTTTTTT. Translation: CASSEFRGANTGELFF.

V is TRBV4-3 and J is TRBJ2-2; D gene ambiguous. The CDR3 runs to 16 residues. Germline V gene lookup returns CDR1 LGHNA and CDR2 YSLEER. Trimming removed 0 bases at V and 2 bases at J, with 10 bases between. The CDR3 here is CASSQDGTANTGELFF. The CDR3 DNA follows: TGCGCCAGCAGCCAAGATGGCACAGCAAACACCGGGGAGCTGTTTTTT.

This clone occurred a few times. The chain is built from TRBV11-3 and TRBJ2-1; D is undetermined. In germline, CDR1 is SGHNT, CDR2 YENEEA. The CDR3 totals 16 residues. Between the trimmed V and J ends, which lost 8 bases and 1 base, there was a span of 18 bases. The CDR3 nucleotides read TGTGCCAGCTCCAGTCGGGCCTCAGGATCCTACAATGAGCAGTTCTTC. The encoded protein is CASSSRASGSYNEQFF.

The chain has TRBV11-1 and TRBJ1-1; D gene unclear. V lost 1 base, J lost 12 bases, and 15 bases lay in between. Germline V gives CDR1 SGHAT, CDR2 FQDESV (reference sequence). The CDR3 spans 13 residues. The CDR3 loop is CASSLEATEFSFF. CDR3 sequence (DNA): TGTGCCAGCAGCTTAGAGGCTACGGAATTCTCTTTCTTT.

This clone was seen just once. CDR3 sequence reads: CAISVSGGQTDTQYF. CDR3 sequence (DNA): TGTGCCATCAGTGTTAGCGGGGGGCAGACAGATACGCAGTATTTT. The V and J genes are TRBV10-3 and TRBJ2-3, with 10 positions matching TRBD2. CDR1 ENHRY and CDR2 SYGVKD come from the germline V gene. The J segment lost 3 bases and the V segment lost 4 bases, leaving 4 bases of the junction unmatched. The CDR3 contains 15 residues.

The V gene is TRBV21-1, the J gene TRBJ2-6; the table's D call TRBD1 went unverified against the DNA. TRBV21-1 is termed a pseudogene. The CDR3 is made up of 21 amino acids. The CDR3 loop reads CASSKWIQGPTGVPGANVLTF. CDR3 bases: TGTGCCAGCAGCAAATGGATACAGGGACCCACCGGCGTTCCTGGGGCCAACGTCCTGACTTTC.

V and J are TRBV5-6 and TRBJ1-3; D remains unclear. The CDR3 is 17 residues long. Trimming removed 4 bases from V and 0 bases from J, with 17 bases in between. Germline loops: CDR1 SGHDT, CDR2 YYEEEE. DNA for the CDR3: TGTGCCAGCAGCCCATTCGACCCTGTTTTCTCTGGAAACACCATATATTTT. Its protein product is CASSPFDPVFSGNTIYF.

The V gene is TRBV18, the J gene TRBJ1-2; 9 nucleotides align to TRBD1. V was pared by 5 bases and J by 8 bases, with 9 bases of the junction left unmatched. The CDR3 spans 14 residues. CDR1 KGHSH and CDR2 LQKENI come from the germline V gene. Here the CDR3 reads CASSSGQGRGGYTF. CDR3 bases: TGTGCCAGCTCATCCGGACAGGGGCGCGGAGGCTACACCTTC.

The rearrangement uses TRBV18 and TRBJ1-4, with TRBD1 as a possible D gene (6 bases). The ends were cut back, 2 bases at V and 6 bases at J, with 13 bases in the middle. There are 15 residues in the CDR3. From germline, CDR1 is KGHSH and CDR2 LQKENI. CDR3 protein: CASSPLAGVDEKLFF. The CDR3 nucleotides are TGTGCCAGCTCACCATTGGCAGGGGTGGATGAAAAACTGTTTTTT.

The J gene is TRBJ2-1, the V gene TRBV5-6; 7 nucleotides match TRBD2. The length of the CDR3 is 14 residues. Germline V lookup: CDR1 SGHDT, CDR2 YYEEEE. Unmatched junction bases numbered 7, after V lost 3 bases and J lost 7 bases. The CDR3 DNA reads TGTGCCAGCAGCTACTCGGGGAGGGTGAATGAGCAGTTCTTC. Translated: CASSYSGRVNEQFF. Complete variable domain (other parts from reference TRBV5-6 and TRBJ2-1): DAGVTQSPTHLIKTRGQQVTLRCSPKSGHDTVSWYQQALGQGPQFIFQYYEEEERQRGNFPDRFSGHQFPNYSSELNVNALLLGDSALYLCASSYSGRVNEQFFGPGTRLTVL.